This T cell receptor beta chain originates from a study of T cell changes during pregnancy in multiple sclerosis. Only in-frame clones appear in the TCRdb table, and some are missing; sequencing was by immunoSEQ multiplex PCR. The sample yields some 40,000 clones, 85% to 90% seen once. V gave up 4 bases and J gave up 2 bases; unmatched junction bases: 9. The V gene's germline CDR1 is SGHRS and CDR2 YFSETQ. This CDR3 spans 16 amino acids. The receptor comes from a female donor with multiple sclerosis, enrolled in a pregnancy study. The material was CD4+ T cells from peripheral blood mononuclear cells, obtained in the first trimester of pregnancy. The J gene is TRBJ2-5, the V gene TRBV5-1, with TRBD2 matching over 9 bases. The CDR3 sequence is CASSLGSSGTQETQYF. The CDR3 DNA reads as TGCGCCAGCAGCCTTGGGTCTAGCGGGACTCAAGAGACCCAGTACTTC.